The rows below give T cell receptor beta chains drawn from one sample of a study of beta chain features in type 1 diabetes. The assay was immunoSEQ multiplex PCR, and TCRdb's table has in-frame clones only and misses some. The data contain 60,000 to 75,000 clones, approximately 59% of them singletons. The sequenced material came from Tregs from blood. These receptors all come from a woman aged 18-29 years in good health. CDR3s include the opening cysteine and the closing phenylalanine or tryptophan. The D gene is left open where the match is weak. Clone size is shown for a subset of rows, as once, few, many or a class of expanded clone.

V,J,size,D,CDR3,DNA
TRBV18,TRBJ1-2,.,TRBD1,CASSPPGQGIYGYTF,TGTGCCAGCTCACCACCGGGACAGGGGATCTATGGCTACACCTTC
TRBV7-9,TRBJ2-7,.,TRBD2,CASSISGRAFLEQYF,TGTGCCAGCAGCATCAGCGGGAGGGCCTTCCTCGAGCAGTACTTC
TRBV6-5,TRBJ2-1,few,.,CASSYRGPGNEQFF,TGTGCCAGCAGTTACAGAGGTCCTGGCAATGAGCAGTTCTTC
TRBV7-2,TRBJ2-3,.,.,CASSLWGGTDTQYF,TGTGCCAGCAGCTTATGGGGCGGCACAGATACGCAGTATTTT
TRBV19,TRBJ1-2,.,TRBD1,CASSMGPGGPYGYTF,TGTGCCAGTAGTATGGGGCCAGGGGGCCCCTATGGCTACACCTTC
TRBV9,TRBJ1-3,few,TRBD1,CASSVEGARGGNTIYF,TGTGCCAGCAGCGTGGAGGGGGCGCGAGGTGGAAACACCATATATTTT
TRBV6-6,TRBJ2-3,.,TRBD2,CASSFEGGPSDTQYF,TGTGCCAGCAGTTTTGAGGGAGGGCCCTCAGATACGCAGTATTTT
TRBV27,TRBJ2-3,.,.,CASSFPGVGTDTQYF,TGTGCCAGCAGTTTCCCAGGGGTTGGCACAGATACGCAGTATTTT
TRBV7-9,TRBJ1-2,few,TRBD1,CASGRQGANYGYTF,TGTGCCAGCGGCCGACAGGGGGCCAACTATGGCTACACCTTC
TRBV5-1,TRBJ2-3,.,.,CASSLGGVGTDTQYF,TGCGCCAGCAGCTTGGGGGGAGTAGGGACAGATACGCAGTATTTT
TRBV7-2,TRBJ1-2,medium-sized,.,CASSSQGGAGGYTF,TGTGCCAGCAGCTCCCAAGGAGGGGCTGGTGGCTACACCTTC